What follows are 30 T cell receptor beta chains derived from one specimen sequenced in a study of blood T cell repertoires in COVID-19. The assay was immunoSEQ multiplex PCR, and TCRdb's table has in-frame clones only and misses some. The sample lists 200,000 to 250,000 clones, 80% to 90% occurring once. Sample: PBMCs or T cells enriched from blood (not recorded which). The receptors shown here come from a man over 45 who had been exposed to COVID-19.

The rearrangement joins TRBV19 to TRBJ2-7, with TRBD2 identical over 8 bases. The CDR3 covers 17 residues. Germline V gene data show CDR1 as LNHDA and CDR2 as SQIVND (reference sequence). The junction had 12 bases not matched to a gene; V was cut back by 4 bases and J by 1 base. CDR3 sequence (DNA): TGTGCCAGTAGTACCCCCGGGCTAGCGGGTTTATCCTACGAGCAGTACGTC. Translating it yields CASSTPGLAGLSYEQYV.

This clone occurred once. The chain joins TRBV7-9 to TRBJ1-2, with D perhaps TRBD1 (6 bases). Germline values: CDR1 SEHNR, CDR2 FQNEAQ (reference sequence). The CDR3 is 14 residues long. V was pared by 5 bases and J by 2 bases, with 12 bases between. The CDR3 sequence: CASSPGQLNYGYTF. The CDR3 DNA reads as TGTGCCAGCAGCCCCGGACAGTTAAACTATGGCTACACCTTC.

This chain uses TRBV21-1 with TRBJ2-3; TRBD2 is the table's D call, not checked against the DNA. TRBV21-1 is labeled a pseudogene. This CDR3 is 17 amino acids long. CDR3 nucleotide sequence: TGTGCCAGCAGCAGAAAGGCTTCGGGAAATTCCACAGATACGCAGTATTTT. This sequence encodes CASSRKASGNSTDTQYF.

J is TRBJ2-1 and V is TRBV24-1; 8 bases are shared with TRBD1. Germline values: CDR1 KGHDR, CDR2 SFDVKD. V was pared by 4 bases and J by 12 bases, with 16 bases of the junction left unmatched. The CDR3 spans 16 residues. Here the CDR3 DNA reads TGTGCCACCAGTGACTCGATACCGGGACAGGTTTATGGGCAGTTCTTC. Residues: CATSDSIPGQVYGQFF.

J is TRBJ2-2 and V is TRBV7-9; 7 bases align to TRBD2. J gave up 8 bases and V 1 base, and 1 base lay outside the gene matches. This CDR3 contains 13 residues. CDR1 and CDR2 from the germline V gene are SEHNR and FQNEAQ (reference sequence). The CDR3 here is CASSLGGRGELFF. The CDR3 nucleotides read TGTGCCAGCAGCTTAGGCGGGAGAGGGGAGCTGTTTTTT.

The rearrangement links TRBV6-5 to TRBJ2-7; possible D gene TRBD2, 7 bases. V lost 2 bases to trimming and J lost 6 bases, with 14 bases between them. The CDR3 spans 14 residues. The germline V gene encodes CDR1 MNHEY and CDR2 SVGAGI. The CDR3 coding sequence is TGTGCCAGCAGTTACGTCGCAGGGGAGGGCGAGCAGTACGTC. Protein sequence: CASSYVAGEGEQYV.

The V call is TRBV10-3, the J call TRBJ2-5; possible D gene TRBD1, 6 bases. Germline V gives CDR1 ENHRY, CDR2 SYGVKD. This CDR3 region has 14 residues. V lost 2 bases and J lost 5, with 12 bases in between. CDR3 nucleotide sequence: TGTGCCATCAGTGAGAGCTCAGGGGTCGAGACCCAGTACTTC. Its translation: CAISESSGVETQYF.

V usage is TRBV27 and J usage is TRBJ2-1; TRBD1 matches 7 bases. V lost 6 bases and J lost 3; bases outside the gene matches: 8. CDR3 length: 15 amino acids. Germline CDR1 and CDR2: MNHEY and SMNVEV (reference sequence). The DNA of the CDR3 is TGTGCCAGCAGGATCAACAGGGGCGTCTACAATGAGCAGTTCTTC. This gives the protein CASRINRGVYNEQFF.

The rearrangement joins TRBV5-4 to TRBJ2-1, with 9 bases lining up with TRBD2. The V gene's germline CDR1 is SGHNT and CDR2 YYREEE (reference sequence). The CDR3 length is 15 residues. The trim removed 1 base at V and 9 bases at J, leaving 8 bases unmatched. Written as DNA, the CDR3 is TGTGCCAGCAGCTTGAGGAGCGGGAGGCAGGTTGAGCAGTTCTTC. Amino acids: CASSLRSGRQVEQFF.

The chain has TRBV10-2 and TRBJ1-1; 9 bases agree with TRBD1. The germline CDR1 and CDR2 sequences are WSHSY and SAAADI. The V segment lost 5 bases and the J segment 0 bases; nucleotides outside the gene matches: 10. CDR3 length: 17 amino acids. The CDR3 loop reads CASSKLADRGMNTEAFF. In DNA form, the CDR3 reads TGCGCCAGCAGTAAGCTTGCGGACAGGGGCATGAACACTGAAGCTTTCTTT.

The gene calls are TRBV5-4 and TRBJ2-5; 7 positions match TRBD1. CDR3 length equals 14 residues. With V trimmed by 0 bases and J by 4 bases, 3 bases remained unmatched. Germline CDR1 is SGHNT and CDR2 is YYREEE (reference sequence). In nucleotides, the CDR3 is TGTGCCAGCAGCTTGGCAGGGGGTACAGAGACCCAGTACTTC. Its translation is CASSLAGGTETQYF.

The chain joins TRBV24-1 to TRBJ2-2; a weak D match, TRBD1 (6 bases). CDR3 length: 16 residues. CDR1 is KGHDR, CDR2 SFDVKD, per germline. V lost 0 bases to trimming and J lost 3 bases, with 10 bases between them. The CDR3 reads CATSDLRGQYTGELFF. In DNA, the CDR3 is TGTGCCACCAGTGATTTGCGGGGACAATACACCGGGGAGCTGTTTTTT.

The V call is TRBV4-1, the J call TRBJ2-2, with 10 bases that match TRBD1. CDR3 length: 15 amino acids. Germline V gives CDR1 MGHRA, CDR2 YSYEKL. V lost 4 bases and J lost 3; bases outside the gene matches: 2. CDR3 sequence (DNA): TGCGCCAGCAGCCCCGGGACAGGGGACACCGGGGAGCTGTTTTTT. Translation: CASSPGTGDTGELFF.

The gene calls are TRBV23-1 and TRBJ2-4, with 7 bases matching TRBD1. TRBV23-1 is assigned to the ORF class and has an uncertain function. The trim removed 2 bases at V and 0 bases at J, leaving 25 bases unmatched. The CDR3 has 23 residues. DNA for the CDR3: TGCGCCAGCAGTCAAGAATCACCCCGGAAGAGGGGGCCAAGGCCAATAGCCAAAAACATTCAGTACTTC. Translated: CASSQESPRKRGPRPIAKNIQYF.

V gene TRBV7-3 combines with J gene TRBJ1-1, with D maybe TRBD1 (5 bases). Germline CDR1 is SGHTA and CDR2 is FQGTGA. The germline V and J ends were trimmed by 5 bases and 2 bases, with 24 bases remaining between them. The CDR3 covers 18 residues. Here the CDR3 reads CASSHQTVGMRLNTEAFF. The CDR3 DNA sequence: TGTGCCAGCAGCCATCAGACAGTAGGAATGAGGCTTAACACTGAAGCTTTCTTT.

The CDR3 DNA is TGTGCCACCAGCCCGAGGAGGGGCGCTACGTGGGGCACTGAAGCTTTCTTT. The encoded protein is CATSPRRGATWGTEAFF. This chain connects TRBV15 to TRBJ1-1, with D perhaps matching TRBD1 (5 bases). Germline V gene lookup returns CDR1 LNHNV and CDR2 YYDKDF (reference sequence). CDR3 length: 17 residues. Trimming pared 5 bases from V and 4 bases from J, leaving 23 bases between.

The genes are TRBV19 and TRBJ1-1, with 9 nucleotides matching TRBD1. With 4 bases clipped from V and 5 bases from J, the junction kept 5 bases outside the gene matches. CDR1 is LNHDA, CDR2 SQIVND, per germline (reference sequence). The CDR3 is 14 amino acids. The CDR3 protein is CASSKQGAGTEAFF. The CDR3 DNA reads TGTGCCAGTAGTAAACAGGGGGCCGGGACTGAAGCTTTCTTT.

V and J are TRBV7-9 and TRBJ2-7; the match to TRBD1 covers 7 bases. V gave up 5 bases and J gave up 0 bases; unmatched junction bases: 7. Germline V lookup: CDR1 SEHNR, CDR2 FQNEAQ (reference sequence). There are 15 residues in the CDR3. The CDR3 DNA reads as TGTGCCAGCAGCCCGTTCCGGGACAGCTCCTACGAGCAGTACTTC. It is translated as CASSPFRDSSYEQYF.

The gene calls are TRBV5-1 and TRBJ2-7, with TRBD1 matching over 8 bases. Germline values: CDR1 SGHRS, CDR2 YFSETQ. The CDR3 extends over 14 amino acids. With V trimmed by 4 bases and J by 3 bases, 6 bases remained unmatched. The CDR3 loop reads CASSARQGNYEQYF. The CDR3 DNA sequence: TGCGCCAGCAGCGCAAGACAGGGGAACTACGAGCAGTACTTC.

This sequence joins TRBV11-2 and TRBJ2-7; 15 nucleotides agree with TRBD2. Trimming took 5 bases from V and 7 from J; bases not matched to a gene: 6. This CDR3 comprises 15 residues. Germline CDR1 is SGHAT and CDR2 is FQNNGV. The CDR3 region is CASSPGLAGGEEQYV. CDR3 bases: TGTGCCAGCAGCCCGGGACTAGCGGGAGGAGAAGAGCAGTACGTC.

The chain is built from TRBV5-1 and TRBJ1-2; D gene ambiguous. The CDR3 sequence is 9 residues long. The V and J ends lost 6 bases and 6 bases respectively, with 3 bases between them. From germline, CDR1 is SGHRS and CDR2 YFSETQ. The CDR3 loop is CASINGYTF. CDR3 nucleotides: TGCGCCAGCATCAATGGCTACACCTTC.

The chain has TRBV7-9 and TRBJ2-2, with no clear D. V was trimmed by 2 bases and J by 3 bases, leaving 7 bases between them. The CDR3 is 14 amino acids. CDR1 and CDR2 from the germline V gene are SEHNR and FQNEAQ (reference sequence). CDR3 DNA: TGTGCCAGCAGCTTAAGACAATACACCGGGGAGCTGTTTTTT. It translates to CASSLRQYTGELFF.

V is TRBV30 and J is TRBJ1-2; maybe TRBD1 (6 bases). The CDR3 runs to 11 residues. CDR1 and CDR2 (germline): GTSNPN, SVGIG (reference sequence). The V end was cut by 6 bases, the J end by 13 bases, with 18 bases between. The CDR3 DNA sequence: TGTGCCTGTCCAACCGCAGGGGTTCGCACCTTC. Protein sequence: CACPTAGVRTF.

The chain recombines TRBV19 with TRBJ1-4; TRBD1 agrees at 11 bases. CDR3 length: 17 residues. The junction had 13 bases not matched to a gene; V was cut back by 5 bases and J by 8 bases. From germline, CDR1 is LNHDA and CDR2 SQIVND (reference sequence). The CDR3 nucleotides read TGTGCCAGTAGTTCGTCCCGGGACAGGGGGAGAGGGGAAAAACTGTTTTTT. The encoded protein is CASSSSRDRGRGEKLFF.

The chain combines TRBV10-1 with TRBJ2-7; a weak D match, TRBD1 (6 bases). Trimming shortened V by 7 bases and J by 5 bases, and 18 bases separated the two germline ends. Germline-derived CDR1 and CDR2 are WNHNN and SYGVQD (reference sequence). There are 14 residues in the CDR3. The CDR3 DNA reads TGCGCCAGCACCACAGGGAAAAAGTTACACGAGCAGTACGTC. Translated, it gives CASTTGKKLHEQYV.

In this sample, this clone turned up a few times. This rearrangement joins TRBV28 to TRBJ1-1; TRBD1 might be the D (5 bases). Trimming took off 6 bases at V and 11 bases at J, with 10 bases between the two ends. The CDR3 has 10 residues. The germline V gene has CDR1 MDHEN and CDR2 SYDVKM. CDR3 coding DNA: TGTGCCAGCAGGGGACTTATGGCTTTCTTT. Its translation: CASRGLMAFF.

This sequence joins TRBV5-4 and TRBJ2-3; TRBD1 matches 9 bases. CDR1 and CDR2 (germline): SGHNT, YYREEE (reference sequence). This CDR3 has 15 residues. V lost 4 bases to trimming and J lost 1 base; unmatched junction nucleotides: 4. The CDR3 loop reads CASSPRDRGTDTQYF. The DNA of the CDR3 is TGTGCCAGCAGCCCCCGGGACAGGGGCACAGATACGCAGTATTTT.

This clone was picked up one time. The chain uses TRBV19 and TRBJ1-1; the D gene is possibly TRBD1 (5 bases). Germline values: CDR1 LNHDA, CDR2 SQIVND (reference sequence). V gave up 9 bases and J gave up 1 base, with 12 bases separating them. The CDR3 length is 13 residues. The CDR3 protein is CASGGPPNTEAFF. As DNA, the CDR3 is TGTGCCAGCGGGGGTCCTCCGAACACTGAAGCTTTCTTT.

The count of this clone is one. The chain uses TRBV19 and TRBJ2-5; TRBD2 might be the D (6 bases). The CDR3 is 14 amino acids. Trimming shortened V by 4 bases and J by 1 base, and 10 bases separated the two germline ends. The germline V gene has CDR1 LNHDA and CDR2 SQIVND (reference sequence). For the CDR3, the DNA is TGTGCCAGTAGTACCCGGACTACCCAAGAGACCCAGTACTTC. Translation gives CASSTRTTQETQYF.

CDR3 in DNA: TGTGCCAGCTCTCTCTCGGACGGGGTCTATGGCTACACCTTC. Amino acids: CASSLSDGVYGYTF. The chain has TRBV18 and TRBJ1-2; D gene unclear. V was shortened by 6 bases and J by 4 bases, with 15 bases between the two germline ends. The CDR3 has 14 amino acids. Germline V CDR1 and CDR2: KGHSH, LQKENI. Full variable domain (remainder filled in from reference TRBV18 and TRBJ1-2): NAGVMQNPRHLVRRRGQEARLRCSPMKGHSHVYWYRQLPEEGLKFMVYLQKENIIDESGMPKERFSAEFPKEGPSILRIQQVVRGDSAAYFCASSLSDGVYGYTFGSGTRLTVV.